This T cell receptor (beta chain) was profiled in a study of T cells in Graves' hyperthyroidism and ophthalmopathy. The study's findings and limits: Most clonotypes expanded in thyroid above 0.001 were likewise present in blood.

Absence of ophthalmopathy progression within 18 months defined stable Graves' hyperthyroidism. Diagnoses rested on clinical symptoms, serum thyroxine and TRAb, thyroid ultrasound and orbital computed tomography. Source material for PBMCs was about 10 ml fresh peripheral blood. About this clonotype itself: What it binds is unknown.

Researchers took RNA transcripts and amplified the TCR beta CDR3 regions from them. During a first-round RT-PCR of the TCR CDR3, the HTBI primer set was used. TCRdb re-called the multiplex PCR reads through MiXCR, storing one row per CDR3 protein. The sample has about 360,000 distinct CDR3 sequences; 20% to 25% are singletons. V lost 2 bases to trimming and J lost 0 bases; unmatched junction nucleotides: 6. The germline gives CDR1 DFQATT, CDR2 SNEGSKA (reference sequence). The length of the CDR3 is 15 residues. This chain links TRBV20-1 with TRBJ2-7, with 8 bases fitting TRBD1. Specimen: blood. The clonotype was recovered from a man aged 50 or older with Graves' hyperthyroidism. The CDR3 reads CSARPRTGYSYEQYF. CDR3 coding DNA: TGCAGTGCTAGACCGCGGACAGGGTACTCCTACGAGCAGTACTTC.